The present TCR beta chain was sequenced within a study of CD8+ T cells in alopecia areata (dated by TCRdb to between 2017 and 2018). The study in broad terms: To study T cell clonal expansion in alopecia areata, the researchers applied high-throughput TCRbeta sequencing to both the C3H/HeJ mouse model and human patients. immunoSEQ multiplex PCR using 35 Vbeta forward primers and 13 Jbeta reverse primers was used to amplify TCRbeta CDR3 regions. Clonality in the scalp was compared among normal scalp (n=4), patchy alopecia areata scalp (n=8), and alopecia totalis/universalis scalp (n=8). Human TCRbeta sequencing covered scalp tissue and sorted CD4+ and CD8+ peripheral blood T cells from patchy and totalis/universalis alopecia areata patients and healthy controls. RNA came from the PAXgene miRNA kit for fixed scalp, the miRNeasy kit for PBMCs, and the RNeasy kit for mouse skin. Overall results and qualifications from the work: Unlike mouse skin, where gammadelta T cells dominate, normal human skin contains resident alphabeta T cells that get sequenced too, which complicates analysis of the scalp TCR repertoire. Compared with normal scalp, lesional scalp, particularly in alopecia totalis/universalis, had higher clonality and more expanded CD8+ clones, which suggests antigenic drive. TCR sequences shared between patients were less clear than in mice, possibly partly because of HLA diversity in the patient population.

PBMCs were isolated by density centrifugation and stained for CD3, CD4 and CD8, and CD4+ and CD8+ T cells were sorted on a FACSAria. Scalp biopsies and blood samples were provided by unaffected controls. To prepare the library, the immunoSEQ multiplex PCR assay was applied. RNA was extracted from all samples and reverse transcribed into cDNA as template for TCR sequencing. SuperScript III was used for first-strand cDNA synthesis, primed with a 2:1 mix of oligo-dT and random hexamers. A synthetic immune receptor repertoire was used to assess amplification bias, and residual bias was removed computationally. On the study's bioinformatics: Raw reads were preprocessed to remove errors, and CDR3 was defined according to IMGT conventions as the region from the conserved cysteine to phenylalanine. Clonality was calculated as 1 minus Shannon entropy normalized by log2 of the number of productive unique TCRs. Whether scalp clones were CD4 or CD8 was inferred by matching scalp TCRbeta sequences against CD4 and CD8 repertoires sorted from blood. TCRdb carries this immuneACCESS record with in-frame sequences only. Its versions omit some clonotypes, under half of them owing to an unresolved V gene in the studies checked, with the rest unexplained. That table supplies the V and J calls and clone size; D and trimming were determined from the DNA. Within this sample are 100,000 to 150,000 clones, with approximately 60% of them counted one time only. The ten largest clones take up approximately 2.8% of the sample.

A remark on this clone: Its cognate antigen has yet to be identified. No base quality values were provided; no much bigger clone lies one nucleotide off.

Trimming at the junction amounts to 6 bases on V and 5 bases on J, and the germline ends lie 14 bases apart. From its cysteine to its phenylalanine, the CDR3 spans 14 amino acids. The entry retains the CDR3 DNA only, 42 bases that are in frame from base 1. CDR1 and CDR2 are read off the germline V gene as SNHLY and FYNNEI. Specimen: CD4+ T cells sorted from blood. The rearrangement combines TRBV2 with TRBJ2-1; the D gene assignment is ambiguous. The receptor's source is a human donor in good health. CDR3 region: CASSPRIQNNEQFF. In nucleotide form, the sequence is TGTGCCAGCAGCCCAAGGATCCAAAACAATGAGCAGTTCTTC.